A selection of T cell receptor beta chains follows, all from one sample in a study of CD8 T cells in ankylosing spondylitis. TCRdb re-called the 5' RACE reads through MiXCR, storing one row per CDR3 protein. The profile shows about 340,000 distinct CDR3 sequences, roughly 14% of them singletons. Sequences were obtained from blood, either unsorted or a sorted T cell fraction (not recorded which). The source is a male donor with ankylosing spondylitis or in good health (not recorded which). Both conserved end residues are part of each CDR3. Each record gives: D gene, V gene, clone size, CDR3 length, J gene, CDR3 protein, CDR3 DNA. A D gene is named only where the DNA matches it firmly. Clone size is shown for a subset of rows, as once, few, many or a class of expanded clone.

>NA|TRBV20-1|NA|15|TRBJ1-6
CSARSTGQDNSPLHF
TGCAGTGCTCGATCTACAGGGCAGGATAATTCACCCCTCCACTTT
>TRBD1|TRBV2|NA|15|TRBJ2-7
CASSTRDRGIDEQYF
TGTGCCAGCAGTACCCGGGACAGGGGAATTGACGAGCAGTACTTC
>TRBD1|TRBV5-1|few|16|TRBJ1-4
CASSLYSGTGREKLFF
TGCGCCAGCAGCTTGTATTCCGGGACAGGGCGAGAAAAACTGTTTTTT
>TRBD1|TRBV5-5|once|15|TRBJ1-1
CASSFSSSGGTEAFF
TGTGCCAGCAGCTTCTCCTCCTCAGGGGGTACTGAAGCTTTCTTT
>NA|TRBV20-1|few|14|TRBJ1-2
CSAPVNGINYGYTF
TGCAGTGCCCCCGTGAACGGGATTAACTATGGCTACACCTTC
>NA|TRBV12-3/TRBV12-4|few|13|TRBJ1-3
CASSFIHGNTIYF
TGTGCCAGCAGTTTCATACATGGAAACACCATATATTTT
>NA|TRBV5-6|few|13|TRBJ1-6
CASSPGLNPPLHF
TGTGCCAGCAGCCCCGGACTTAATCCACCCCTCCACTTT
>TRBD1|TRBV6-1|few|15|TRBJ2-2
CASSDRQGNTGELFF
TGTGCCAGCAGTGACCGACAGGGAAACACCGGGGAGCTGTTTTTT
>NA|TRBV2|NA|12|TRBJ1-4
CASRRKNEKLFF
TGTGCCAGCAGACGGAAAAATGAAAAACTGTTTTTT
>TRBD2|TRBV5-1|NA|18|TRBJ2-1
CASSLVGLAEILGNEQFF
TGCGCCAGCAGCTTGGTCGGACTAGCTGAGATACTGGGTAATGAGCAGTTCTTC
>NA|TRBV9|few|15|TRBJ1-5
CASSVGGFGNQPQHF
TGTGCCAGCAGCGTAGGGGGATTCGGCAATCAGCCCCAGCATTTT
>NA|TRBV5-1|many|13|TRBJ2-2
CASSLETAGELFF
TGCGCCAGCAGCTTGGAGACAGCCGGGGAGCTGTTTTTT
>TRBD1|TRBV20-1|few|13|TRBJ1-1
CSARRTGTAEAFF
TGCAGTGCTCGTCGGACAGGGACGGCTGAAGCTTTCTTT
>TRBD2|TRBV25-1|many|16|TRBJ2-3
CASSQPLTSGRDTQYF
TGTGCCAGCAGCCAACCTCTTACTAGCGGGAGAGATACGCAGTATTTT
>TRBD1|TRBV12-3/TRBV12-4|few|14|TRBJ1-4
CASSSDRGSGKLFF
TGTGCCAGCAGTTCGGACAGGGGGAGCGGAAAACTGTTTTTT
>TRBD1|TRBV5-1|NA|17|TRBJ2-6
CASSPGQEFSGANVLTF
TGCGCCAGCAGCCCGGGACAGGAATTCTCTGGGGCCAACGTCCTGACTTTC
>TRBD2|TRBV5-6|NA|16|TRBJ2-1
CASSLLAGGFRDEQFF
TGTGCCAGCAGCTTACTAGCGGGGGGCTTTAGGGATGAGCAGTTCTTC
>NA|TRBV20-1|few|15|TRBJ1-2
CSARGRRVGNYGYTF
TGCAGTGCTAGAGGCCGAAGAGTCGGTAACTATGGCTACACCTTC
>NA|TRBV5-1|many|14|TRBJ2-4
CASSLELAKNIQYF
TGCGCCAGCAGCTTGGAACTAGCCAAAAACATTCAGTACTTC
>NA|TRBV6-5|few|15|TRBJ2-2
CASSYGVRSTGELFF
TGTGCCAGCAGTTACGGGGTCAGGAGCACCGGGGAGCTGTTTTTT
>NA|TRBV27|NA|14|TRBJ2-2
CASRRFLNTGELFF
TGTGCCAGCAGACGGTTCCTAAACACCGGGGAGCTGTTTTTT
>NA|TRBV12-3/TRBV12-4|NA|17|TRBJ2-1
CASSSSGGFLSYNEQFF
TGTGCCAGCAGTTCCTCGGGTGGGTTTTTATCCTACAATGAGCAGTTCTTC
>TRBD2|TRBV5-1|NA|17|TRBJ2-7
CASSTGVLAGAADEQYF
TGCGCCAGCAGCACGGGCGTGCTAGCGGGAGCGGCCGACGAGCAGTACTTC